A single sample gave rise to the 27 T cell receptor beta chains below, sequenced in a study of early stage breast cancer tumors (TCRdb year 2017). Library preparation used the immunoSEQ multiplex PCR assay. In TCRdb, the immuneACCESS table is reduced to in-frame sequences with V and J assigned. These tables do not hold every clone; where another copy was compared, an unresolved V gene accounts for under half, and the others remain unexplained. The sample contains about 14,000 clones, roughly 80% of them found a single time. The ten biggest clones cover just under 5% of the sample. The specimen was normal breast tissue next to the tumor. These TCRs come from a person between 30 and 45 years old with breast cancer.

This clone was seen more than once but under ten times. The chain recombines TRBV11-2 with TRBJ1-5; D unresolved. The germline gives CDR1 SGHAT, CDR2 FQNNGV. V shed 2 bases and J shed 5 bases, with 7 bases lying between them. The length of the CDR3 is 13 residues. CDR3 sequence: CASSLSSDQPQHF. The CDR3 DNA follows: TGTGCCAGCAGCTTATCGTCAGATCAGCCCCAGCATTTT.

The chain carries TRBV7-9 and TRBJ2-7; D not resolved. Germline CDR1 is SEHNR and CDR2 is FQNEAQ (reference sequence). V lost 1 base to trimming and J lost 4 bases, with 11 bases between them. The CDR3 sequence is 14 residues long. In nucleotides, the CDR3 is TGTGCCAGCAGCTTAGATGTGGCGCCGTACGAGCAGTACTTC. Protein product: CASSLDVAPYEQYF.

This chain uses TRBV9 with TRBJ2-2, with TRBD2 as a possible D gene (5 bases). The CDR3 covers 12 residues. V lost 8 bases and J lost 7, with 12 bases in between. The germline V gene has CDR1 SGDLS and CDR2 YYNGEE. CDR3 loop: CASSIGSGELFF. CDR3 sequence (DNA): TGTGCCAGTAGCATAGGGAGCGGGGAGCTGTTTTTT.

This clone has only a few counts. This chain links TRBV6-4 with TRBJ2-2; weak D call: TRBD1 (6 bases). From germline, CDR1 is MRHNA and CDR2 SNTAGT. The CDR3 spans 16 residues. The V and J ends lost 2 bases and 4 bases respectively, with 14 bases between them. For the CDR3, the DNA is TGTGCCAGCAGTGACGGGACCAAAGGGGGCACCGGGGAGCTGTTTTTT. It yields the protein CASSDGTKGGTGELFF.

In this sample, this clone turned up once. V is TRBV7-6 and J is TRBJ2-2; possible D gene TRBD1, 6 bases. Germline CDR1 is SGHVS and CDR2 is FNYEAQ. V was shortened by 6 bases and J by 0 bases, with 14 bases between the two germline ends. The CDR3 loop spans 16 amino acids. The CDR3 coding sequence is TGTGCCAGCAGGACCACCGGGACATCGAACACCGGGGAGCTGTTTTTT. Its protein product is CASRTTGTSNTGELFF.

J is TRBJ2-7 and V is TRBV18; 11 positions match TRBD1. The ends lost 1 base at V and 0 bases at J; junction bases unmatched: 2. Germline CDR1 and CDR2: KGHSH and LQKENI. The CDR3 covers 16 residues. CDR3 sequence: CASSPRTGGSSYEQYF. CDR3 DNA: TGTGCCAGCTCACCACGGACAGGGGGCTCCTCCTACGAGCAGTACTTC.

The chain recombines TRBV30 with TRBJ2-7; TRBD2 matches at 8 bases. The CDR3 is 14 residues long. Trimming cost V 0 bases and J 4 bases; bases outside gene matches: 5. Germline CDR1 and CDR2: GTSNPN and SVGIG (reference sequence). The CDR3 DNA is TGTGCCTGGAGTGTTGCGGGAGGAGGGTACGAGCAGTACTTC. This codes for CAWSVAGGGYEQYF.

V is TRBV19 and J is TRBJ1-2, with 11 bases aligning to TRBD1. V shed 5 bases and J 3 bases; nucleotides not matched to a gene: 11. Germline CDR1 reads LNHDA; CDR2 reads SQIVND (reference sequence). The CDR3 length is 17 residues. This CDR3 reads CASSGRTGGFLDYGYTF. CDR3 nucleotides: TGTGCCAGTAGTGGCCGGACAGGGGGCTTTTTGGACTATGGCTACACCTTC. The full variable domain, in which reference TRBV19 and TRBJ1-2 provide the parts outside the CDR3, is DGGITQSPKYLFRKEGQNVTLSCEQNLNHDAMYWYRQDPGQGLRLIYYSQIVNDFQKGDIAEGYSVSREKKESFPLTVTSAQKNPTAFYLCASSGRTGGFLDYGYTFGSGTRLTVV.

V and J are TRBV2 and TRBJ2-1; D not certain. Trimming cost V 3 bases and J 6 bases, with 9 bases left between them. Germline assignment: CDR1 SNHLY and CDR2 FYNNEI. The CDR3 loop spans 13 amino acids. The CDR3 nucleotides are TGTGCCAGCAGTGACGGGCAGGCCAATGAGCAGTTCTTC. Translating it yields CASSDGQANEQFF.

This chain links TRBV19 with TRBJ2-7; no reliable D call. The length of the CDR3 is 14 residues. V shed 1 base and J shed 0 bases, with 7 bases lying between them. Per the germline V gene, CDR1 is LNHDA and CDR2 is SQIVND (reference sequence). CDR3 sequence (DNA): TGTGCCAGTAGTATAGTTGGTCTCTCCTACGAGCAGTACTTC. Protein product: CASSIVGLSYEQYF.

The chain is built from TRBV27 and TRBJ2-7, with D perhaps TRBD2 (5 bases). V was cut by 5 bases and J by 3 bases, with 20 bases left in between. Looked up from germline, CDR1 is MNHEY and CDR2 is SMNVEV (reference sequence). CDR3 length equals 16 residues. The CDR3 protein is CASSPSFEGSVYEQYF. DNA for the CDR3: TGTGCCAGCAGTCCCAGCTTTGAGGGTTCGGTCTACGAGCAGTACTTC.

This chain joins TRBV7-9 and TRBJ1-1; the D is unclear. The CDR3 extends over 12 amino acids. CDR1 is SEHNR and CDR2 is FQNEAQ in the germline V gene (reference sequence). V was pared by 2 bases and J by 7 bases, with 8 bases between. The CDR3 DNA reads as TGTGCCAGCAGCTTATTGGGGTATGAAGCTTTCTTT. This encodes CASSLLGYEAFF.

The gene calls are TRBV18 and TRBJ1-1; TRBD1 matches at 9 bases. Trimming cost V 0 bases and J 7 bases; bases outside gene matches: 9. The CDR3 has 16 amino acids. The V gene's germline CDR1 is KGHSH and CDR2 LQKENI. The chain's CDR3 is CASSPPPGQGSNEAFF. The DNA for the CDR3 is TGTGCCAGCTCACCACCCCCAGGACAGGGGAGTAATGAAGCTTTCTTT.

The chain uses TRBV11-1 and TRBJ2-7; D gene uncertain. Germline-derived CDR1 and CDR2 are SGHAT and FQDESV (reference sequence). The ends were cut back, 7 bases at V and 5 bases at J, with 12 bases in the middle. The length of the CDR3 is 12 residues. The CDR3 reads CASILWLNEQYF. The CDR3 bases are TGTGCCAGCATACTATGGCTTAACGAGCAGTACTTC.

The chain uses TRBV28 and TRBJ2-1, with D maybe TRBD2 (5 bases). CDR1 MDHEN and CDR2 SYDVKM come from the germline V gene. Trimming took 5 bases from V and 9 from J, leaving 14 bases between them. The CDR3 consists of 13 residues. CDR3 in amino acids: CASSPPGRGEQFF. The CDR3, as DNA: TGTGCCAGCAGTCCCCCCGGACGGGGTGAGCAGTTCTTC.

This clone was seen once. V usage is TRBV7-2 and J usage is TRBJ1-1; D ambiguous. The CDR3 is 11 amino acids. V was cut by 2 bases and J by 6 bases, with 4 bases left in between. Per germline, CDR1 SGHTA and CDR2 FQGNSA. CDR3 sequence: CASSLYSEAFF. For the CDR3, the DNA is TGTGCCAGCAGCTTATATTCTGAAGCTTTCTTT. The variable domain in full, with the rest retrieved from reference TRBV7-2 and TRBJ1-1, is GAGVSQSPSNKVTEKGKDVELRCDPISGHTALYWYRQSLGQGLEFLIYFQGNSAPDKSGLPSDRFSAERTGGSVSTLTIQRTQQEDSAVYLCASSLYSEAFFGQGTRLTVV.

The CDR3 bases are TGTGCCAGCAGCCGCCGGACAGACTCTGGAAACACCATATATTTT. Residues: CASSRRTDSGNTIYF. This chain joins TRBV7-8 and TRBJ1-3; possibly TRBD1 for D (6 bases). This CDR3 has 15 amino acids. Germline V gene data show CDR1 as SGHVS and CDR2 as FQNEAQ. V dropped 5 bases and J dropped 0 bases, with 11 bases sitting between them.

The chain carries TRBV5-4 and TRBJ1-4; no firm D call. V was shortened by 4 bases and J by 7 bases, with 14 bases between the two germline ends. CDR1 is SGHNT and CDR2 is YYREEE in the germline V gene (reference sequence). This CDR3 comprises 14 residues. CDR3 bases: TGTGCCAGCAGCGTTACCCCGGTTCGTGAAAAACTGTTTTTT. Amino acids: CASSVTPVREKLFF.

CDR3 region: CASSLYPTSGRADTQYF. The DNA for the CDR3 is TGCGCCAGCAGCCTTTACCCCACTAGCGGGAGGGCAGATACGCAGTATTTT. The J gene is TRBJ2-3, the V gene TRBV4-1, with 13 bases matching TRBD2. Germline CDR1 is MGHRA and CDR2 is YSYEKL. The V and J ends lost 4 bases and 4 bases, in that order; junction bases with no gene match: 8. The CDR3 sequence is 17 residues long.

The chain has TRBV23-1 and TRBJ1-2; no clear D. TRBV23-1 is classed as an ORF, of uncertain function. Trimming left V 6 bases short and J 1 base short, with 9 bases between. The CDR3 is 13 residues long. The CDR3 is CASSPKGNYGYTF. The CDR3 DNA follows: TGCGCCAGCAGCCCTAAGGGTAACTATGGCTACACCTTC.

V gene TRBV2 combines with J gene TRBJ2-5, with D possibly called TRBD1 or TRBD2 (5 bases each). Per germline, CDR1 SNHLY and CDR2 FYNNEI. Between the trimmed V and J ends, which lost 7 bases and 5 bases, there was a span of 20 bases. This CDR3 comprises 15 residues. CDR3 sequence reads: CASTDPERGEETQYF. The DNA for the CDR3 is TGTGCCAGCACCGACCCTGAGAGGGGCGAGGAGACCCAGTACTTC. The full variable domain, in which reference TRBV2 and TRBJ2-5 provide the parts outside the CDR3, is EPEVTQTPSHQVTQMGQEVILRCVPISNHLYFYWYRQILGQKVEFLVSFYNNEISEKSEIFDDQFSVERPDGSNFTLKIRSTKLEDSAMYFCASTDPERGEETQYFGPGTRLLVL.

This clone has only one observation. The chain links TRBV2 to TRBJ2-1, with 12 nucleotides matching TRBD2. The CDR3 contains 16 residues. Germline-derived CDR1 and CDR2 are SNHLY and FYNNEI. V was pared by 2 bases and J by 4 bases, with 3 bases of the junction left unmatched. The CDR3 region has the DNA TGTGCCAGCAGTGAAAGGGGACTAGCGGGTTACAATGAGCAGTTCTTC. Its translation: CASSERGLAGYNEQFF.

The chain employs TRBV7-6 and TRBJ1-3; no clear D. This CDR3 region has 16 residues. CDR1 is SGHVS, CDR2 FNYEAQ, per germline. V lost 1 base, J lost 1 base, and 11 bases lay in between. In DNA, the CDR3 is TGTGCCAGCAGCTTAGGTCGGTCGTATTCTGGAAACACCATATATTTT. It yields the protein CASSLGRSYSGNTIYF.

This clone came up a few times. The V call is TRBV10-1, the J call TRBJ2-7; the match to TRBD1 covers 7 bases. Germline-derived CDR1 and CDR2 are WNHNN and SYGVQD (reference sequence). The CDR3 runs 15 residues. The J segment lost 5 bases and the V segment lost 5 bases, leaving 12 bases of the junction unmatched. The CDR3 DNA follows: TGCGCCAGCAGTTACGGGACAGCCGATAACGACGAGCAGTACTTC. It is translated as CASSYGTADNDEQYF.

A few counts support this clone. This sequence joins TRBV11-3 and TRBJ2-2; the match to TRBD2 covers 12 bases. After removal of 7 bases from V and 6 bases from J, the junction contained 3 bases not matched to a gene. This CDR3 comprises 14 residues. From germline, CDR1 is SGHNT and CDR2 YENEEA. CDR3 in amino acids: CASKTSGSAGELFF. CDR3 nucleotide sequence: TGTGCCAGCAAGACTAGCGGGAGTGCCGGGGAGCTGTTTTTT.

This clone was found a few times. CDR3 bases: TGTGCCAGCAGTGAACCTCCCGCGGGGCTCTCAGATACGCAGTATTTT. It yields the protein CASSEPPAGLSDTQYF. This chain links TRBV6-1 with TRBJ2-3, with D perhaps TRBD2 (6 bases). V was clipped by 2 bases and J by 4 bases, with 16 bases between them. This CDR3 spans 16 amino acids. The germline gives CDR1 MNHNS, CDR2 SASEGT.

CDR3 DNA: TGTGCCAGCTCACCGGGACCGTCAGGCGAGCAGTACTTC. It encodes CASSPGPSGEQYF. The chain has TRBV18 and TRBJ2-7; D tentatively fits TRBD1 or TRBD2 (5 bases each). Germline CDR1 reads KGHSH; CDR2 reads LQKENI. This CDR3 has 13 residues. V lost 3 bases and J 6 bases, leaving 12 bases between the germline ends. Filled out from reference TRBV18 and TRBJ2-7, the complete variable domain reads NAGVMQNPRHLVRRRGQEARLRCSPMKGHSHVYWYRQLPEEGLKFMVYLQKENIIDESGMPKERFSAEFPKEGPSILRIQQVVRGDSAAYFCASSPGPSGEQYFGPGTRLTVT.